This T cell receptor beta chain was captured by sequencing in a study of TIL therapy for anti-PD-1-resistant metastatic lung cancer. V was pared by 4 bases and J by 8 bases, with 25 bases between. Looked up from germline, CDR1 is SGHRS and CDR2 is YFSETQ. This CDR3 spans 18 amino acids. Time point in this sample: pre-treatment sample, taken before nivolumab and TIL therapy. Enrollment ran from October 2017 to January 2020. The immunoSEQ assay was v3. Sequencing depth was around 2 million read pairs for survey level, roughly 5-6 million for deep. Method: immunoSEQ multiplex PCR; TCRdb's copy keeps in-frame clones and lacks some. There are 50,000 to 70,000 clones in the sample; roughly four fifths occur only once, and 2.5% to 3.5% lies in the top ten.

The starting material was blood, obtained at baseline. This receptor was identified in a person between 25 and 80 years old with non-small cell lung cancer. V usage is TRBV5-1 and J usage is TRBJ1-6; maybe TRBD1 (6 bases). CDR3 region: CASSRRSPRQGNDSPLHF. The CDR3 DNA sequence: TGCGCCAGCAGCCGTCGTAGCCCCCGGCAGGGGAATGATTCACCCCTCCACTTT.